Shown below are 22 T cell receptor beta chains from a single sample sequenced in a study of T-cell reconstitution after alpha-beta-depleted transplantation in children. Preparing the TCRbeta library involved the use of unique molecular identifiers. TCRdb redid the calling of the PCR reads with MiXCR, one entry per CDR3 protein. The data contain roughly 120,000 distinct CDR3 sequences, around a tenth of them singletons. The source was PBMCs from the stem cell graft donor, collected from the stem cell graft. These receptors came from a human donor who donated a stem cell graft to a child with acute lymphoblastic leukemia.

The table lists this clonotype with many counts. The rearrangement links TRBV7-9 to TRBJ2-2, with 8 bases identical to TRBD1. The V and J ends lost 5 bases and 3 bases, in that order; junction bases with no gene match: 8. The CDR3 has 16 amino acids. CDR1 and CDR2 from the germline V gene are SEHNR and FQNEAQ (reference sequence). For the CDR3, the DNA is TGTGCCAGCAGCCCCACAGGGGGAGGAGACACCGGGGAGCTGTTTTTT. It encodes CASSPTGGGDTGELFF.

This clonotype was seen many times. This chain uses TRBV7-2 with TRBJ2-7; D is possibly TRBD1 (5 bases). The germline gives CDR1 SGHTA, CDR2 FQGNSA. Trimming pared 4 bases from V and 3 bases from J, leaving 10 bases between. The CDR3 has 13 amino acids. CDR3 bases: TGTGCCAGCAGCTCATTTACAGGCTACGAGCAGTACTTC. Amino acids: CASSSFTGYEQYF.

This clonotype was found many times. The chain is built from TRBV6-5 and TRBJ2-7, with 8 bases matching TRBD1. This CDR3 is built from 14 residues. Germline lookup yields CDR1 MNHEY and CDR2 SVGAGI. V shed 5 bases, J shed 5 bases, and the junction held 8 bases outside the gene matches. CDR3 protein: CASSHGQGVDEQYF. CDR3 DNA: TGTGCCAGCAGTCATGGACAGGGAGTCGACGAGCAGTACTTC.

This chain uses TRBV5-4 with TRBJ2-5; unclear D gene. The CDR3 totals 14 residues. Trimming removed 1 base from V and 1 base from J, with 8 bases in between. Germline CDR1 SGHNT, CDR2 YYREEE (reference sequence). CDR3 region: CASSLRRGQETQYF. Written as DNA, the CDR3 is TGTGCCAGCAGCTTGCGTCGCGGCCAAGAGACCCAGTACTTC. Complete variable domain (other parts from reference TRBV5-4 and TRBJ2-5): ETGVTQSPTHLIKTRGQQVTLRCSSQSGHNTVSWYQQALGQGPQFIFQYYREEENGRGNFPPRFSGLQFPNYSSELNVNALELDDSALYLCASSLRRGQETQYFGPGTRLLVL.

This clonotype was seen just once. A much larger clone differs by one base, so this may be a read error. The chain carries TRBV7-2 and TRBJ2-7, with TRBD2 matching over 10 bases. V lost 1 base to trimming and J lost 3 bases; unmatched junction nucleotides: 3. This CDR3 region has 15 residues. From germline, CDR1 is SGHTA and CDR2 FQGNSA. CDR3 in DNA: TGTGCCAGCAGCTTAGGGACTAGCGGTATCTACGAGCAGTACTTC. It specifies CASSLGTSGIYEQYF.

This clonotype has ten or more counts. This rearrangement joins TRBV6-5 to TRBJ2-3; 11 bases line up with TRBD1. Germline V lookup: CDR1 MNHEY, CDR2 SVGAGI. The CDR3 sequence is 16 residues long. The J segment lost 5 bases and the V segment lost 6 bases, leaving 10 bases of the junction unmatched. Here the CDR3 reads CASRAGQGARRDTQYF. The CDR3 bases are TGTGCCAGCAGAGCCGGACAGGGGGCGCGTAGAGATACGCAGTATTTT.

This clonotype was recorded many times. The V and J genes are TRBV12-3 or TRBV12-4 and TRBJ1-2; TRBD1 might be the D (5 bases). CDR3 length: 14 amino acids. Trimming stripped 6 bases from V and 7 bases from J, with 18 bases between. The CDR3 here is CASSSGRGGIGYTF. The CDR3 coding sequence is TGTGCCAGCAGCTCGGGCCGGGGGGGAATTGGCTACACCTTC.

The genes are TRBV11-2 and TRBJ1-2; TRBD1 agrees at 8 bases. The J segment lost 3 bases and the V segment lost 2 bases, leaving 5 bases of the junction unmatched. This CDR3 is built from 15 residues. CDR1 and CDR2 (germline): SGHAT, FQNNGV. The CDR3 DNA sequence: TGTGCCAGCAGCTTATCCCCGACAGGGGACTATGGCTACACCTTC. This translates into CASSLSPTGDYGYTF.

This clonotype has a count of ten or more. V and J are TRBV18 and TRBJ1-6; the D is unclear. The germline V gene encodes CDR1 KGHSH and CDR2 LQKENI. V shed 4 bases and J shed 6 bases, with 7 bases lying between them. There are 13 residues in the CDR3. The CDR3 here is CASSQSTNSPLHF. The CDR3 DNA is TGTGCCAGCTCACAGAGCACTAATTCACCCCTCCACTTT.

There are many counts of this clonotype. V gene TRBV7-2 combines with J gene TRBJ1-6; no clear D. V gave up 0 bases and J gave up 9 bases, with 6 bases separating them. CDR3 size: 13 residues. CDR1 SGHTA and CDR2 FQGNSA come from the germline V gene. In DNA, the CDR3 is TGTGCCAGCAGCTTAGCAGAGGTTTCACCCCTCCACTTT. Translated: CASSLAEVSPLHF. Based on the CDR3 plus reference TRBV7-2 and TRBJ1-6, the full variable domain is GAGVSQSPSNKVTEKGKDVELRCDPISGHTALYWYRQSLGQGLEFLIYFQGNSAPDKSGLPSDRFSAERTGGSVSTLTIQRTQQEDSAVYLCASSLAEVSPLHFGNGTRLTVT.

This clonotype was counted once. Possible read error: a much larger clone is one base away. The CDR3 reads CASSLATWNEQFF. CDR3 sequence (DNA): TGTGCCAGCAGTTTAGCGACATGGAATGAGCAGTTCTTC. The V and J genes are TRBV12-3 or TRBV12-4 and TRBJ2-1; D gene unclear. The CDR3 has 13 residues. Trimming cost V 0 bases and J 7 bases, with 7 bases left between them.

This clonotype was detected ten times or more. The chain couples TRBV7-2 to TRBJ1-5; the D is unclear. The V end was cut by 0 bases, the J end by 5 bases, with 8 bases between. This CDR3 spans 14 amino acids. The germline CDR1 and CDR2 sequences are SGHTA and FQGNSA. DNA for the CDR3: TGTGCCAGCAGCTTAGCCAGCGACGATCAGCCCCAGCATTTT. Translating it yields CASSLASDDQPQHF.

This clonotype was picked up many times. CDR3 loop: CASSERAASHQPQHF. In DNA form, the CDR3 reads TGTGCCAGCAGTGAAAGGGCGGCATCTCATCAGCCCCAGCATTTT. The chain carries TRBV2 and TRBJ1-5, with D uncertain. The CDR3 runs to 15 residues. The ends were cut back, 2 bases at V and 5 bases at J, with 13 bases in the middle. Germline loops: CDR1 SNHLY, CDR2 FYNNEI. The full variable domain, in which reference TRBV2 and TRBJ1-5 provide the parts outside the CDR3, is EPEVTQTPSHQVTQMGQEVILRCVPISNHLYFYWYRQILGQKVEFLVSFYNNEISEKSEIFDDQFSVERPDGSNFTLKIRSTKLEDSAMYFCASSERAASHQPQHFGDGTRLSIL.

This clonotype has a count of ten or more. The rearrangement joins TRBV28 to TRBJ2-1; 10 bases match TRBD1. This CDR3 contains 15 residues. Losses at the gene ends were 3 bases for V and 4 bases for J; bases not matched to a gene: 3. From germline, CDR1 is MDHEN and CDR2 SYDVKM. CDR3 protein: CASSLEGQGYNEQFF. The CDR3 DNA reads TGTGCCAGCAGTTTGGAGGGACAGGGGTACAATGAGCAGTTCTTC.

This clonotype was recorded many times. The chain's CDR3 is CSAQRTSGGEQYF. The DNA for the CDR3 is TGCAGTGCGCAAAGGACTAGCGGAGGCGAGCAGTACTTC. V and J are TRBV20-1 and TRBJ2-7; 10 nucleotides align to TRBD2. V gave up 6 bases and J gave up 6 bases; unmatched junction bases: 8. The CDR3 totals 13 residues. The germline CDR1 and CDR2 sequences are DFQATT and SNEGSKA (reference sequence).

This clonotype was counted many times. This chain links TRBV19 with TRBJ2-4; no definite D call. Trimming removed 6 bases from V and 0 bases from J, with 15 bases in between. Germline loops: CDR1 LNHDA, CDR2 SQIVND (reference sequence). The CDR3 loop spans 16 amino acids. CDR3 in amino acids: CASRNELGLAKNIQYF. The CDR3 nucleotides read TGTGCCAGTAGGAACGAGCTTGGCCTAGCCAAAAACATTCAGTACTTC.

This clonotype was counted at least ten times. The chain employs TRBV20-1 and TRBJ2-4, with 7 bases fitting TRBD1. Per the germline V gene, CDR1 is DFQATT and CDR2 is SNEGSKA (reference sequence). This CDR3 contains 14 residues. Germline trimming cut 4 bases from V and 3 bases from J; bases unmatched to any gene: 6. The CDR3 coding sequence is TGCAGTGCTACCGGACAGGCGGACAAAAACATTCAGTACTTC. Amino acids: CSATGQADKNIQYF.

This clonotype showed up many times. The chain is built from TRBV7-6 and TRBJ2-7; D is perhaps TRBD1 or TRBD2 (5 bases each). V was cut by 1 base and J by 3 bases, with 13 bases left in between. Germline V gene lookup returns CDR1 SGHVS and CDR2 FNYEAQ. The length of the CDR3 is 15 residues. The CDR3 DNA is TGTGCCAGCAGCTTAGGCAGCGGACACAACTACGAGCAGTACTTC. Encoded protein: CASSLGSGHNYEQYF.

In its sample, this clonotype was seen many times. The CDR3 spells CASSPRLGLNTEAFF. As DNA, the CDR3 is TGTGCCAGCAGCCCACGACTGGGGTTGAACACTGAAGCTTTCTTT. The chain couples TRBV7-2 to TRBJ1-1; D not resolved. The CDR3 totals 15 residues. The germline CDR1 and CDR2 sequences are SGHTA and FQGNSA. V gave up 5 bases and J gave up 0 bases, with 13 bases separating them.

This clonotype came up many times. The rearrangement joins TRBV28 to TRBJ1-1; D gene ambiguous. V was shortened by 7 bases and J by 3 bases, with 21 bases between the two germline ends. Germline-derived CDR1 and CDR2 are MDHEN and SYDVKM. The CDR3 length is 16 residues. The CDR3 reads CASISAPRDGDTEAFF. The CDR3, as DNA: TGTGCCAGCATCTCAGCCCCCCGTGACGGGGACACTGAAGCTTTCTTT.

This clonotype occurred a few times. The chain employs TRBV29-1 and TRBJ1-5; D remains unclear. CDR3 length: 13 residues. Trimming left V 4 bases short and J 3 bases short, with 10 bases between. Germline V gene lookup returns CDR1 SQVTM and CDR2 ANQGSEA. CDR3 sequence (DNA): TGCAGCGTTGTAGGGCAGGTCAATCAGCCCCAGCATTTT. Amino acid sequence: CSVVGQVNQPQHF.

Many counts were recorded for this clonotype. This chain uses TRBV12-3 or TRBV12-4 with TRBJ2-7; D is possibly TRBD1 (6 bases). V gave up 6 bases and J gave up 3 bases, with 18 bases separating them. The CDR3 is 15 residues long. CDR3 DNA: TGTGCCAGCAGACTACAGGGAAGCGCGGTCTACGAGCAGTACTTC. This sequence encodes CASRLQGSAVYEQYF.